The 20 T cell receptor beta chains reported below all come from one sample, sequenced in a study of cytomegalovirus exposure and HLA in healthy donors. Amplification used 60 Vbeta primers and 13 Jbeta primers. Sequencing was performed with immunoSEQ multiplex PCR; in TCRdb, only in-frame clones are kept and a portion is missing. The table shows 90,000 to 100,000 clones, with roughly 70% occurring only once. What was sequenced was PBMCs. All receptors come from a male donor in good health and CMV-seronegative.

The CDR3 DNA reads as TGTGCCACCAGCCCAACTAGCGGGAGTGACAATGAGCAGTTCTTC. Translating gives CATSPTSGSDNEQFF. The rearrangement joins TRBV15 to TRBJ2-1, with 11 bases that match TRBD2. V was clipped by 5 bases and J by 5 bases; unmatched bases: 5. Germline-derived CDR1 and CDR2 are LNHNV and YYDKDF (reference sequence). The CDR3 is made up of 15 amino acids.

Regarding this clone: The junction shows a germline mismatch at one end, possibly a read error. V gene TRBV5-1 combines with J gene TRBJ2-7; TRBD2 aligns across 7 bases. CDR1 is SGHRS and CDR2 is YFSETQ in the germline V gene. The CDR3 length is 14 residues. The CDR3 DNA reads TGCGCCAGCGGAAGGGGAGGGAGCTCCAACGAGCAGTACTTC. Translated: CASGRGGSSNEQYF.

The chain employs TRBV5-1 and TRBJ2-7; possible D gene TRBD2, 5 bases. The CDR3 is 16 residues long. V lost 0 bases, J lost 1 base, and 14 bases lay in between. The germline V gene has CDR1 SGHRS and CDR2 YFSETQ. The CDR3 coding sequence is TGCGCCAGCAGCTTGGATCGGCTAGCTATTTCCTACGAGCAGTACTTC. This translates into CASSLDRLAISYEQYF. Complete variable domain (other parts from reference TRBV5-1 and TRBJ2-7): KAGVTQTPRYLIKTRGQQVTLSCSPISGHRSVSWYQQTPGQGLQFLFEYFSETQRNKGNFPGRFSGRQFSNSRSEMNVSTLELGDSALYLCASSLDRLAISYEQYFGPGTRLTVT.

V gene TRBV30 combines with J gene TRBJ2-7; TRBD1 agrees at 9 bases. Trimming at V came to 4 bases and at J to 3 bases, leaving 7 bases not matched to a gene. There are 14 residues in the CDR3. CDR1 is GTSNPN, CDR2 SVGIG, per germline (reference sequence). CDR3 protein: CAWIRGQGYYEQYF. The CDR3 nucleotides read TGTGCCTGGATTAGGGGACAGGGATACTACGAGCAGTACTTC.

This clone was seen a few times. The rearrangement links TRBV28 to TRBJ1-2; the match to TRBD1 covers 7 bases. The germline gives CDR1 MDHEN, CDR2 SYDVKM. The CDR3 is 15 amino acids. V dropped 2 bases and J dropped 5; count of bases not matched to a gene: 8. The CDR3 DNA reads TGTGCCAGCAGTTTAAGTGTCAGGGGGTGGTATGGCTACACCTTC. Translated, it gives CASSLSVRGWYGYTF.

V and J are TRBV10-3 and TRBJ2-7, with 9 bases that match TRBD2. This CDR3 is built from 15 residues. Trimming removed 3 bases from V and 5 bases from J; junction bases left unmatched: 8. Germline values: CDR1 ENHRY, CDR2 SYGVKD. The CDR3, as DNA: TGTGCCATCAGTGAACGAGTAGCGGGAGTCCACGAGCAGTACTTC. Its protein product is CAISERVAGVHEQYF.

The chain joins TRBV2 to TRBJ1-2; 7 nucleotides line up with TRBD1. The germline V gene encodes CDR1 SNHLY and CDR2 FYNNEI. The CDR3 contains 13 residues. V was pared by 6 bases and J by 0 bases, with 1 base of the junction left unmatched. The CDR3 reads CASRGQSNYGYTF. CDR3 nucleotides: TGTGCCAGCAGGGGACAGTCTAACTATGGCTACACCTTC. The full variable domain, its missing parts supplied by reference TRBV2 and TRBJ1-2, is EPEVTQTPSHQVTQMGQEVILRCVPISNHLYFYWYRQILGQKVEFLVSFYNNEISEKSEIFDDQFSVERPDGSNFTLKIRSTKLEDSAMYFCASRGQSNYGYTFGSGTRLTVV.

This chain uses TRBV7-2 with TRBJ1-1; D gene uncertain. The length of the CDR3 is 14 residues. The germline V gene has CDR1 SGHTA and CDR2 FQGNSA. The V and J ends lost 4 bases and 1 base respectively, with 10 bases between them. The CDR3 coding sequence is TGTGCCAGCAGCTGGACTGCTGAGAACACTGAAGCTTTCTTT. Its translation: CASSWTAENTEAFF.

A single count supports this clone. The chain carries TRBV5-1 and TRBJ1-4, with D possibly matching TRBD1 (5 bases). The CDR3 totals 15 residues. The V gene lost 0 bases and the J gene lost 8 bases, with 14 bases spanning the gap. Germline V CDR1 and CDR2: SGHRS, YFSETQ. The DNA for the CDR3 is TGCGCCAGCAGCTTGGCCTTGGGGGGAAGGGAAAAACTGTTTTTT. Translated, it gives CASSLALGGREKLFF. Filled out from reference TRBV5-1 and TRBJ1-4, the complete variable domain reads KAGVTQTPRYLIKTRGQQVTLSCSPISGHRSVSWYQQTPGQGLQFLFEYFSETQRNKGNFPGRFSGRQFSNSRSEMNVSTLELGDSALYLCASSLALGGREKLFFGSGTQLSVL.

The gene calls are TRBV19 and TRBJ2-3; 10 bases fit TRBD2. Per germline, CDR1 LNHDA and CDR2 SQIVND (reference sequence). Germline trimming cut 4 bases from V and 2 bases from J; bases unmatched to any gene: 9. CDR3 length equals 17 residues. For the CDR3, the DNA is TGTGCCAGTAGTAACATTGCTAGCGGGGGTAACACAGATACGCAGTATTTT. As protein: CASSNIASGGNTDTQYF.

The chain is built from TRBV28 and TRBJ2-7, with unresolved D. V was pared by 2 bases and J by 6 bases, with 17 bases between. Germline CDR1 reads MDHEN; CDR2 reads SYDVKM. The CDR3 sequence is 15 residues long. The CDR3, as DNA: TGTGCCAGCAGTTTACTGACTCCCGGCTTATCCGAGCAGTACTTC. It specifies CASSLLTPGLSEQYF.

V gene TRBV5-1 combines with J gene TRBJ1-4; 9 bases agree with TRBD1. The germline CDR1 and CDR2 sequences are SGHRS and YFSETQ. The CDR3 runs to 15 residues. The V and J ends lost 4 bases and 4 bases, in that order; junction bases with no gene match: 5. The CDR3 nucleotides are TGCGCCAGCAGCAGGGACAGGGAGGGTAATGAAAAACTGTTTTTT. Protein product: CASSRDREGNEKLFF.

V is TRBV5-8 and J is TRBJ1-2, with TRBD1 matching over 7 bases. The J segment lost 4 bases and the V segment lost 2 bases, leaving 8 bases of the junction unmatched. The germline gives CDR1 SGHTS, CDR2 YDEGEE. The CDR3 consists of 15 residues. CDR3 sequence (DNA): TGTGCCAGCAGCTTACAGGGGCCCCTACCCTATGGCTACACCTTC. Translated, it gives CASSLQGPLPYGYTF.

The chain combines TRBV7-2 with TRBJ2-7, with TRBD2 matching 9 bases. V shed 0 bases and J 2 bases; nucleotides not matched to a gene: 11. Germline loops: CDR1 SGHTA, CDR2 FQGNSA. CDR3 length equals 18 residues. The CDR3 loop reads CASSLAVYSGSYAYEQYF. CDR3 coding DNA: TGTGCCAGCAGCTTAGCGGTTTATAGCGGGAGTTACGCCTACGAGCAGTACTTC. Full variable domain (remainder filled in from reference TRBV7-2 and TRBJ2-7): GAGVSQSPSNKVTEKGKDVELRCDPISGHTALYWYRQSLGQGLEFLIYFQGNSAPDKSGLPSDRFSAERTGGSVSTLTIQRTQQEDSAVYLCASSLAVYSGSYAYEQYFGPGTRLTVT.

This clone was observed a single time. In nucleotides, the CDR3 is TGCAGCGCCCAGACAGGGGGAGTTGGCAATCAGCCCCAGCATTTT. This translates into CSAQTGGVGNQPQHF. The V call is TRBV29-1, the J call TRBJ1-5; TRBD1 agrees at 9 bases. Per germline, CDR1 SQVTM and CDR2 ANQGSEA. V trimming: 7 bases; J trimming: 2 bases; junction bases outside the gene matches: 9. The CDR3 runs 15 residues.

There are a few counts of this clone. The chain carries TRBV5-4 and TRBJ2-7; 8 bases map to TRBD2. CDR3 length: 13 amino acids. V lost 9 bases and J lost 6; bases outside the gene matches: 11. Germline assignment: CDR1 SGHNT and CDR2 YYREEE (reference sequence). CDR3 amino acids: CATTLPGLVEQYF. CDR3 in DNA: TGTGCCACGACTCTACCGGGACTAGTCGAGCAGTACTTC.

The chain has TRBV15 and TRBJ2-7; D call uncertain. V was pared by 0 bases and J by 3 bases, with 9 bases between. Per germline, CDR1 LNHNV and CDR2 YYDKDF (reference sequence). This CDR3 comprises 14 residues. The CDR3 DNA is TGTGCCACCAGCAGAGATCGGGTTGGCTACGAGCAGTACTTC. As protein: CATSRDRVGYEQYF.

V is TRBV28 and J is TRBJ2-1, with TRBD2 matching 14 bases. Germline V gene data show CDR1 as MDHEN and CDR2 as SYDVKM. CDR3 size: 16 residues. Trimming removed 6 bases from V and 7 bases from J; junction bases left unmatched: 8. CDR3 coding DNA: TGTGCCAGCAGATATAGGACTAGCGGGAGGATGAATGAGCAGTTCTTC. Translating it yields CASRYRTSGRMNEQFF.

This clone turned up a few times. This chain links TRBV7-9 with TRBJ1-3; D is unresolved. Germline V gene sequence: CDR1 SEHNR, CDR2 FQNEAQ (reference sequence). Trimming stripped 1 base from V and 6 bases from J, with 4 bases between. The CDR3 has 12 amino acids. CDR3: CASSLVLNTIYF. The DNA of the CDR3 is TGTGCCAGCAGCTTAGTTCTAAACACCATATATTTT.

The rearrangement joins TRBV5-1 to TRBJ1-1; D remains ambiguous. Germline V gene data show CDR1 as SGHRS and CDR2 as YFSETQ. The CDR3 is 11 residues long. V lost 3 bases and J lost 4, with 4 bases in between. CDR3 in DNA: TGCGCCAGCAGCTCGTCCACTGAAGCTTTCTTT. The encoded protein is CASSSSTEAFF. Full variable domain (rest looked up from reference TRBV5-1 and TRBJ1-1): KAGVTQTPRYLIKTRGQQVTLSCSPISGHRSVSWYQQTPGQGLQFLFEYFSETQRNKGNFPGRFSGRQFSNSRSEMNVSTLELGDSALYLCASSSSTEAFFGQGTRLTVV.